The clone carrying this T cell receptor beta chain was seen a few times. The PCR was carried out with 60 Vbeta primers and 13 Jbeta primers. Measured with immunoSEQ multiplex PCR; TCRdb has only the in-frame clones, and not every one. Of roughly 200,000 clones in the sample, roughly an eighth are singletons; the top ten hold approximately 8.4%. The source of the sample is a study of cytomegalovirus exposure and HLA in healthy donors. Study summary: Researchers found that less than 90% of 398 genotyped donors fell within the Caucasian-associated ancestry cluster.

J gave up 4 bases and V 0 bases, and 8 bases lay outside the gene matches. The CDR3 length is 17 residues. Germline CDR1 reads LGHNA; CDR2 reads YSLEER. This receptor was identified in a man aged 45-65 years in good health and CMV-seropositive. This chain links TRBV4-3 with TRBJ1-1; 10 bases map to TRBD1. The specimen sequenced was PBMCs. DNA for the CDR3: TGCGCCAGCAGCCAAGATCGGGACAGGGGCGATCGCACTGAAGCTTTCTTT. Translated, it gives CASSQDRDRGDRTEAFF.